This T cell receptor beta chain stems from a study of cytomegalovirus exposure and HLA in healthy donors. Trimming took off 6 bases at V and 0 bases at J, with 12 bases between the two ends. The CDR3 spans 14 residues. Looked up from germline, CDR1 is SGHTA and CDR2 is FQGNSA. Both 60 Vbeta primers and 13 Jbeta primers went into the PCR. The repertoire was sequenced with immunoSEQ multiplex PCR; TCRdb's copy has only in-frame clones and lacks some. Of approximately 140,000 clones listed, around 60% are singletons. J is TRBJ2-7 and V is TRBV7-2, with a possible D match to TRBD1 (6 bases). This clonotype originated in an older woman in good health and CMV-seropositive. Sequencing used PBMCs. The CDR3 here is CASRLQGSSYEQYF. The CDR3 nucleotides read TGTGCCAGCAGATTACAGGGTAGCTCCTACGAGCAGTACTTC.